This passage covers 9 T cell receptor beta chains from one sample sequenced in a study of blood T cell repertoires in COVID-19. Assay: immunoSEQ multiplex PCR; the TCRdb copy retains only in-frame clones and omits some. The sample includes 110,000 or so clones, around nine tenths seen only once; the top ten take roughly 2.1%. Sequencing was done on a sample of peripheral blood. The receptors shown here come from a woman in her forties or fifties with acute or convalescent COVID-19.

V usage is TRBV30 and J usage is TRBJ2-3, with 9 bases lining up with TRBD1. Germline loops: CDR1 GTSNPN, CDR2 SVGIG (reference sequence). The ends lost 3 bases at V and 7 bases at J; junction bases unmatched: 8. The CDR3 runs to 14 residues. In nucleotides, the CDR3 is TGTGCCTGGAGGGTGGACAGGGGAATAAATACGCAGTATTTT. It is translated as CAWRVDRGINTQYF.

This chain joins TRBV29-1 and TRBJ2-1; 8 nucleotides align to TRBD1. The V gene end was trimmed by 2 bases and the J gene end by 8 bases; junction bases not matched to a gene: 5. The CDR3 has 13 amino acids. Looked up from germline, CDR1 is SQVTM and CDR2 is ANQGSEA. The CDR3 loop is CSVEPDRVDEQFF. DNA of the CDR3: TGCAGCGTTGAACCGGACAGGGTCGATGAGCAGTTCTTC.

The gene calls are TRBV7-2 and TRBJ1-2; 9 positions match TRBD1. This CDR3 region has 15 residues. J was trimmed by 4 bases and V by 0 bases; bases with no gene match: 3. Germline CDR1 SGHTA, CDR2 FQGNSA. The CDR3 reads CASSLAGQGGYGYTF. CDR3 DNA: TGTGCCAGCAGCTTAGCGGGACAGGGAGGCTATGGCTACACCTTC.

This sequence joins TRBV10-3 and TRBJ2-2; 10 positions agree with TRBD1. The CDR3 has 16 residues. Trimming cost V 4 bases and J 7 bases; bases outside gene matches: 9. Germline V gene lookup returns CDR1 ENHRY and CDR2 SYGVKD. The CDR3 nucleotides read TGTGCCATCAGTGGGAAGACAGGGGGCTATGTCGGGGAGCTGTTTTTT. Amino acid sequence: CAISGKTGGYVGELFF.

The V call is TRBV6-4, the J call TRBJ2-3; a weak D match, TRBD2 (6 bases). Looked up from germline, CDR1 is MRHNA and CDR2 is SNTAGT. V lost 1 base and J lost 6, with 17 bases in between. The CDR3 spans 16 residues. The DNA for the CDR3 is TGTGCCAGCAGTGACTGTGGACTACGTTTCAGCGATACGCAGTATTTT. Its protein product is CASSDCGLRFSDTQYF.

V gene TRBV5-1 combines with J gene TRBJ2-2, with 13 positions matching TRBD2. The CDR3 consists of 19 residues. CDR1 is SGHRS and CDR2 is YFSETQ in the germline V gene. V lost 4 bases to trimming and J lost 1 base; unmatched junction nucleotides: 10. The CDR3 DNA follows: TGCGCCAGCAGCACAGGACTAGCGGGAGTTAGGGGGAACACCGGGGAGCTGTTTTTT. Protein product: CASSTGLAGVRGNTGELFF.

This clone showed up just once. A junction boundary mismatches the germline segment, possibly from a read error. The rearrangement joins TRBV11-2 to TRBJ1-2, with 7 bases lining up with TRBD1. Per the germline V gene, CDR1 is SGHAT and CDR2 is FQNNGV. There are 13 residues in the CDR3. CDR3 residues: CANSAGQNYGYTF. The CDR3 coding sequence is TGTGCCAACAGCGCGGGACAGAACTATGGCTACACCTTC.

This chain connects TRBV5-4 to TRBJ1-1; D uncertain. Trimming left V 1 base short and J 2 bases short, with 6 bases between. Per the germline V gene, CDR1 is SGHNT and CDR2 is YYREEE (reference sequence). This CDR3 is 13 amino acids long. Here the CDR3 reads CASSLRGNTEAFF. CDR3 DNA sequence: TGTGCCAGCAGCTTGCGGGGTAACACTGAAGCTTTCTTT.

The gene calls are TRBV5-1 and TRBJ1-2; 10 bases agree with TRBD1. CDR3 length equals 16 residues. Germline CDR1 reads SGHRS; CDR2 reads YFSETQ. V was clipped by 3 bases and J by 6 bases; unmatched bases: 11. DNA of the CDR3: TGCGCCAGCAGCTCAAGGGTCGACAGGGGGCCGAATGGCTACACCTTC. Amino acids: CASSSRVDRGPNGYTF.